These 25 T cell receptor beta chains originate from one sample sequenced in a study of blood T cell repertoires in COVID-19. Generated by immunoSEQ multiplex PCR, the TCRdb table keeps only in-frame clones and is missing some. Seen here are about 120,000 clones, 85% observed once, and the top ten hold 10% to 15%. The sequenced material came from peripheral blood. The receptor set was obtained from a human donor in a cohort sampled during active COVID-19.

The rearrangement links TRBV19 to TRBJ2-7; D may be TRBD1 (5 bases). Germline CDR1 and CDR2: LNHDA and SQIVND (reference sequence). This CDR3 has 15 residues. The V end lost 1 base, the J end lost 2 bases, and 12 bases lay between the germline ends. In DNA, the CDR3 is TGTGCCAGTAGTATAGCCCAGGGTGGGGCCTACGAGCAGTACTTC. As protein: CASSIAQGGAYEQYF.

The rearrangement links TRBV7-3 to TRBJ2-3; a possible D gene is TRBD2 (6 bases). The V gene's germline CDR1 is SGHTA and CDR2 FQGTGA. V lost 1 base and J lost 6, with 14 bases in between. The CDR3 is 15 amino acids. The CDR3 is CASSLSGAGYDTQYF. The DNA for the CDR3 is TGTGCCAGCAGCTTAAGCGGGGCTGGGTACGATACGCAGTATTTT.

This clone came up once. The V and J genes are TRBV9 and TRBJ2-7, with D perhaps TRBD2 (7 bases). Per the germline V gene, CDR1 is SGDLS and CDR2 is YYNGEE. V lost 5 bases, J lost 2 bases, and 14 bases lay in between. The CDR3 runs to 14 residues. CDR3 loop: CASSPGGQAYEQYF. The CDR3 DNA is TGTGCCAGCAGTCCCGGGGGGCAAGCCTACGAGCAGTACTTC.

This clone was seen only once. This sequence joins TRBV11-1 and TRBJ1-6; tentatively, D is TRBD1 (6 bases). From germline, CDR1 is SGHAT and CDR2 FQDESV (reference sequence). This CDR3 region has 14 residues. Trimming pared 4 bases from V and 7 bases from J, leaving 11 bases between. CDR3 DNA: TGTGCCAGCAGCTCACAGGGTTGGAATTCACCCCTCCACTTT. Translation gives CASSSQGWNSPLHF.

CDR3 nucleotide sequence: TGTGCCAGCAGCCCGACAGGACCATCCTACGAGCAGTACTTC. This translates into CASSPTGPSYEQYF. The V and J genes are TRBV3-1 (or the pseudogene TRBV3-2) and TRBJ2-7; TRBD1 might be the D (6 bases). Germline CDR1 LGHDT, CDR2 YNNKEL (reference sequence). The CDR3 runs to 14 residues. Trimming shortened V by 4 bases and J by 1 base, and 11 bases separated the two germline ends.

The chain carries TRBV6-1 and TRBJ2-7, with TRBD1 identical over 7 bases. The CDR3 runs 14 residues. V shed 3 bases, J shed 3 bases, and the junction held 5 bases outside the gene matches. Germline lookup yields CDR1 MNHNS and CDR2 SASEGT. The CDR3 is CASSETGFLYEQYF. The CDR3 nucleotides read TGTGCCAGCAGTGAGACAGGGTTCCTCTACGAGCAGTACTTC.

This rearrangement joins TRBV3-1 (or the pseudogene TRBV3-2) to TRBJ2-1, with D uncertain. This CDR3 region has 12 residues. V was trimmed by 3 bases and J by 6 bases, leaving 6 bases between them. Germline V gene lookup returns CDR1 LGHDT and CDR2 YNNKEL (reference sequence). CDR3 region: CASSHLFNEQFF. The CDR3 nucleotides read TGTGCCAGCAGCCACTTATTCAATGAGCAGTTCTTC.

The chain couples TRBV7-9 to TRBJ2-7, with D possibly TRBD2 on 5 matching bases. Trimming pared 1 base from V and 5 bases from J, leaving 15 bases between. CDR3 size: 15 residues. Germline loops: CDR1 SEHNR, CDR2 FQNEAQ (reference sequence). The CDR3, as DNA: TGTGCCAGCAGCTTAGGATTTAGCGAAGATGACGAGCAGTACTTC. Amino acids: CASSLGFSEDDEQYF. Drawing the rest from reference TRBV7-9 and TRBJ2-7, the complete variable domain is DTGVSQNPRHKITKRGQNVTFRCDPISEHNRLYWYRQTLGQGPEFLTYFQNEAQLEKSRLLSDRFSAERPKGSFSTLEIQRTEQGDSAMYLCASSLGFSEDDEQYFGPGTRLTVT.

The chain joins TRBV3-1 (or the pseudogene TRBV3-2) to TRBJ1-1, with a tentative D call TRBD1 (6 bases). The length of the CDR3 is 16 residues. The germline gives CDR1 LGHDT, CDR2 YNNKEL (reference sequence). The V and J ends lost 2 bases and 1 base respectively, with 14 bases between them. This CDR3 is CASSQFGGGGNTEAFF. CDR3 bases: TGTGCCAGCAGCCAATTTGGGGGCGGAGGGAACACTGAAGCTTTCTTT.

The rearrangement joins TRBV10-3 to TRBJ2-1; a weak D match, TRBD2 (6 bases). The CDR3 totals 14 residues. Trimming shortened V by 10 bases and J by 4 bases, and 17 bases separated the two germline ends. Germline values: CDR1 ENHRY, CDR2 SYGVKD. The CDR3 sequence: CATLTGTSYNEQFF. In DNA, the CDR3 is TGTGCCACCCTAACCGGGACTTCTTACAATGAGCAGTTCTTC.

The chain couples TRBV7-6 to TRBJ2-3, with D unresolved. Germline CDR1 is SGHVS and CDR2 is FNYEAQ. Trimming shortened V by 5 bases and J by 5 bases, and 14 bases separated the two germline ends. This CDR3 contains 14 residues. The CDR3 here is CASSLGAARDTQYF. The CDR3 DNA sequence: TGTGCCAGCAGCCTCGGTGCGGCTCGAGATACGCAGTATTTT.

The chain joins TRBV5-1 to TRBJ2-1; no clear D. With 1 base removed from V and 6 bases from J, the gap between germline ends came to 17 bases. The CDR3 runs 16 residues. Germline V gene data show CDR1 as SGHRS and CDR2 as YFSETQ. As DNA, the CDR3 is TGCGCCAGCAGCTTGTGGGTTAGCAACCTAGGCAATGAGCAGTTCTTC. Its protein product is CASSLWVSNLGNEQFF.

V and J are TRBV10-3 and TRBJ1-2; 12 bases map to TRBD1. Germline trimming cut 11 bases from V and 5 bases from J; bases unmatched to any gene: 12. Germline assignment: CDR1 ENHRY and CDR2 SYGVKD. CDR3 length: 15 amino acids. CDR3 amino acids: CAAREGQGAMYGYTF. The CDR3 DNA sequence: TGTGCCGCCAGGGAGGGACAGGGGGCCATGTATGGCTACACCTTC.

This clone was seen just once. The J gene is TRBJ2-5, the V gene TRBV23-1; 12 nucleotides line up with TRBD1. TRBV23-1 is marked as an open reading frame, function uncertain. Trimming removed 2 bases from V and 4 bases from J; junction bases left unmatched: 2. The CDR3 loop spans 15 amino acids. The CDR3 reads CASSQPGQGAETQYF. CDR3 in DNA: TGCGCCAGCAGTCAACCGGGACAGGGGGCAGAGACCCAGTACTTC.

V and J are TRBV6-5 and TRBJ1-2; 9 bases agree with TRBD1. The CDR3 is 14 amino acids. Unmatched junction bases numbered 14, after V lost 8 bases and J lost 10 bases. The germline V gene encodes CDR1 MNHEY and CDR2 SVGAGI. The CDR3 bases are TGTGCCAGCCTTTTAGGACCGGGACAGGGATTCTACACCTTC. Its protein product is CASLLGPGQGFYTF.

V gene TRBV29-1 combines with J gene TRBJ2-1; TRBD2 aligns across 7 bases. The J segment lost 2 bases and the V segment lost 6 bases, leaving 4 bases of the junction unmatched. Germline V CDR1 and CDR2: SQVTM, ANQGSEA. The CDR3 runs to 13 residues. In DNA form, the CDR3 reads TGCAGCGTAGCGGGGCGAGCCTACAATGAGCAGTTCTTC. This codes for CSVAGRAYNEQFF.

This chain links TRBV28 with TRBJ2-5; TRBD1 matches at 7 bases. Per germline, CDR1 MDHEN and CDR2 SYDVKM. The length of the CDR3 is 13 residues. V lost 6 bases and J lost 2; bases outside the gene matches: 3. In nucleotides, the CDR3 is TGTGCCAGCAGCCGGGACAGACAAGAGACCCAGTACTTC. Translation: CASSRDRQETQYF.

This chain connects TRBV6-5 to TRBJ2-1, with D possibly TRBD1 on 6 matching bases. The CDR3 totals 14 residues. Germline values: CDR1 MNHEY, CDR2 SVGAGI. V shed 6 bases and J shed 0 bases, with 9 bases lying between them. The CDR3 nucleotides read TGTGCCAGCAGCCAGGGGAGCTCCTACAATGAGCAGTTCTTC. Residues: CASSQGSSYNEQFF.

The V gene is TRBV4-1, the J gene TRBJ1-4; D perhaps matches TRBD1 (6 bases). The CDR3 contains 17 residues. V lost 3 bases and J 7 bases, leaving 21 bases between the germline ends. Germline V CDR1 and CDR2: MGHRA, YSYEKL. The CDR3 is CASSQEKTGMSSEKLFF. The CDR3 bases are TGCGCCAGCAGCCAGGAAAAAACAGGGATGTCGAGTGAAAAACTGTTTTTT.

The chain uses TRBV29-1 and TRBJ1-5; D perhaps matches TRBD1 (5 bases). Germline V gives CDR1 SQVTM, CDR2 ANQGSEA. The CDR3 loop spans 13 amino acids. V gave up 6 bases and J gave up 7 bases, with 16 bases separating them. The CDR3 loop reads CSVWDGGEQPQHF. In DNA, the CDR3 is TGCAGCGTCTGGGACGGCGGGGAACAGCCCCAGCATTTT.

This clone was seen more than once but under ten times. The chain links TRBV6-1 to TRBJ1-2; perhaps TRBD1 as D (5 bases). V lost 1 base and J 8 bases, leaving 8 bases between the germline ends. CDR1 is MNHNS, CDR2 SASEGT, per germline. The CDR3 has 12 amino acids. DNA of the CDR3: TGTGCCAGCAGTGAAGGGAGGGGAGGCTACACCTTC. It codes for CASSEGRGGYTF.

This sequence joins TRBV24-1 and TRBJ2-1, with 10 bases fitting TRBD1. CDR1 is KGHDR and CDR2 is SFDVKD in the germline V gene. J was trimmed by 1 base and V by 0 bases; bases with no gene match: 5. There are 18 residues in the CDR3. The DNA for the CDR3 is TGTGCCACCAGTGATTTGGGGGGGGGACAGGGGTCCTACAATGAGCAGTTCTTC. This gives the protein CATSDLGGGQGSYNEQFF.

The chain couples TRBV19 to TRBJ1-3, with 7 bases fitting TRBD1. The length of the CDR3 is 19 residues. Looked up from germline, CDR1 is LNHDA and CDR2 is SQIVND (reference sequence). V dropped 8 bases and J dropped 1; count of bases not matched to a gene: 20. This chain's CDR3 is CASSHLQGLRSRSGNTIYF. The CDR3 region has the DNA TGTGCCAGTTCCCATTTACAGGGGCTCCGAAGCCGTTCTGGAAACACCATATATTTT.

The sample holds one count of this clone. The CDR3 sequence is CASSSTISEGEQFF. DNA for the CDR3: TGCGCCAGCAGCTCGACTATCTCGGAGGGTGAGCAGTTCTTC. V and J are TRBV5-1 and TRBJ2-1, with TRBD2 as a possible D gene (6 bases). Trimming removed 3 bases from V and 9 bases from J, with 16 bases in between. CDR1 SGHRS and CDR2 YFSETQ come from the germline V gene. The CDR3 length is 14 residues.

This clone is a singleton in its sample. The chain links TRBV5-1 to TRBJ1-1; tentatively, D is TRBD1 (5 bases). The CDR3 is 14 residues long. Looked up from germline, CDR1 is SGHRS and CDR2 is YFSETQ. V gave up 1 base and J gave up 6 bases, with 13 bases separating them. DNA of the CDR3: TGCGCCAGCAGCTTGAGTTTCGGGGGGGCTGAAGCTTTCTTT. It codes for CASSLSFGGAEAFF.